This T cell receptor beta chain appears in the sequencing data of a study of T cells after yellow fever vaccination. Study-wide results and limits: A faster peak, day 5 versus 15, was reached by the weaker secondary response.

The CDR3 is 14 residues long. The ends were cut back, 7 bases at V and 6 bases at J, with 16 bases in the middle. CDR1 is MDHEN, CDR2 SYDVKM, per germline. This clonotype was seen repeatedly, ten times or more. What it recognizes is unknown. Using its own MiXCR run on the 5' RACE reads, TCRdb lists one record per CDR3 protein. Counted here are 200,000 to 250,000 distinct CDR3 sequences, around 3.1% occurring once; the ten biggest clones make up approximately 3%. Specimen: CD4+ T cells sorted from PBMCs, collected 10 days after the yellow fever booster vaccination. The chain employs TRBV28 and TRBJ2-1, with D perhaps TRBD1 or TRBD2 (6 bases each). The clonotype originates from a man aged 18 to 35 who received the YFV17D yellow fever vaccine. Here the CDR3 DNA reads TGTGCCAGCAACTACCCGGGGGCGGGCAATGAGCAGTTCTTC. Residues: CASNYPGAGNEQFF.